This T cell receptor beta chain is drawn from a study of blood T cell repertoires in COVID-19. Study summary: Spain, Italy and the United States supplied samples that represented acute and convalescent COVID-19.

Authors' data handling: Amplification of reference gene primers was used by the study to estimate nucleated cell counts. The repertoire was sequenced with immunoSEQ multiplex PCR; TCRdb's copy has only in-frame clones and lacks some. V and J calls and clone size are those listed in that table; D and trimming were worked out from the DNA. The table records about 140,000 clones, more than 75% of them present only once. Germline V gene lookup returns CDR1 SGHDN and CDR2 FVKESK. This CDR3 region has 19 residues. After removal of 2 bases from V and 0 bases from J, the junction contained 10 bases not matched to a gene.

This chain links TRBV14 with TRBJ2-2; 9 bases line up with TRBD1. The source of this sequence is a woman aged 45-65 years with acute or convalescent COVID-19. The sequencing input was peripheral blood. CDR3 DNA: TGTGCCAGCAGCCAATGGATGATCACAGGGGGCGCGAACACCGGGGAGCTGTTTTTT. Amino acid sequence: CASSQWMITGGANTGELFF.